This T cell receptor beta chain was observed in a study of blood T cell repertoires in COVID-19. For the study at large: Donors in the United States, Italy and Spain gave samples during acute or convalescent COVID-19. PBMCs, B-cell-depleted T cells, or T cells were the source of the cDNA or gDNA that made up the material.

This CDR3 has 13 amino acids. Germline V gives CDR1 SGHRS, CDR2 YFSETQ. V was pared by 2 bases and J by 6 bases, with 11 bases between. Authors' processing steps: How many nucleated cells were present was estimated from reference gene primer amplification. Repertoires were generated with immunoSEQ multiplex PCR, while TCRdb's copy carries only in-frame clones and drops some. V, J and clone size derive from that table, while D and trimming were established from the DNA sequence. This sample carries approximately 170,000 clones, more than 75% of them seen once, and the ten largest clones take roughly 1.9%.

The sequence derives from a man aged 45-65 years who had recovered from COVID-19. The chain is built from TRBV5-1 and TRBJ2-5, with D possibly matching TRBD2 (7 bases). Sample: peripheral blood. CDR3 protein: CASSLGGDKTQYF. The CDR3 DNA reads TGCGCCAGCAGCTTAGGGGGGGATAAGACCCAGTACTTC.